Listed below are T cell receptor beta chains from one sample, sequenced in a study of shared T cell receptors in the human thymus. Sequenced by immunoSEQ multiplex PCR; TCRdb stores in-frame clones only, minus some. The table has 540,000 or so clones, around 82% seen once. This sample was shared with a second study, whose subject was human thymus T cells.

Sequencing was carried out using thymocytes. The receptors were gathered from a boy less than two years old with a congenital heart defect. Both conserved end residues are part of each CDR3. A D gene is named only where the DNA matches it firmly. Only part of the rows carry a size: once, few, many, or a class if the clone is expanded.

D gene: -; clone size: -; V gene: TRBV2; J gene: TRBJ1-1; CDR3 DNA: TGTGCCAGCGCTTCTATTCGGGAGACTGAAGCTTTCTTT; CDR3 protein: CASASIRETEAFF
D gene: TRBD1; clone size: -; V gene: TRBV25-1; J gene: TRBJ2-1; CDR3 DNA: TGTGCCAGCAGTACCCTTACCCGACAGGGTTCCTACAATGAGCAGTTCTTC; CDR3 protein: CASSTLTRQGSYNEQFF
D gene: TRBD2; clone size: -; V gene: TRBV15; J gene: TRBJ2-7; CDR3 DNA: TGTGCCACCAGCAGAGATCTGCTAGCGGGCCGCCGCCACGAGCAGTACTTC; CDR3 protein: CATSRDLLAGRRHEQYF
D gene: -; clone size: few; V gene: TRBV19; J gene: TRBJ1-1; CDR3 DNA: TGTGCCAGTAGTACGACAGACGTCAGGAACACTGAAGCTTTCTTT; CDR3 protein: CASSTTDVRNTEAFF
D gene: TRBD1; clone size: -; V gene: TRBV6-7; J gene: TRBJ1-2; CDR3 DNA: TGTGCCAGCAGGTCACAGGGGTGCTATGGCTATGGCTACACCTTC; CDR3 protein: CASRSQGCYGYGYTF
D gene: -; clone size: -; V gene: TRBV10-2; J gene: TRBJ2-7; CDR3 DNA: TGCGCCAGCAGAGGAGGCTTATTCACCTACGAGCAGTACTTC; CDR3 protein: CASRGGLFTYEQYF
D gene: TRBD1; clone size: -; V gene: TRBV2; J gene: TRBJ1-5; CDR3 DNA: TGTGCCAGCAGGCCGGACAGGGGAAGCGGCAATCAGCCCCAGCATTTT; CDR3 protein: CASRPDRGSGNQPQHF
D gene: -; clone size: few; V gene: TRBV7-9; J gene: TRBJ2-1; CDR3 DNA: TGTGCCAGCAGCTTGGGGCAGGGTGAGAATGAGCAGTTCTTC; CDR3 protein: CASSLGQGENEQFF
D gene: -; clone size: -; V gene: TRBV30; J gene: TRBJ2-3; CDR3 DNA: TGTGCCTGGACTAGCGATTGCACAGATACGCAGTATTTT; CDR3 protein: CAWTSDCTDTQYF
D gene: TRBD2; clone size: -; V gene: TRBV10-2; J gene: TRBJ2-7; CDR3 DNA: TGCGCCAGCAGTGAGGGACTAGCAATTCCCGTCGAGCAGTACTTC; CDR3 protein: CASSEGLAIPVEQYF
D gene: TRBD1; clone size: -; V gene: TRBV6-1; J gene: TRBJ2-5; CDR3 DNA: TGTGCCAGCAGACGACAGGGGGGGGGAGAGACCCAGTACTTC; CDR3 protein: CASRRQGGGETQYF
D gene: TRBD2; clone size: few; V gene: TRBV27; J gene: TRBJ2-1; CDR3 DNA: TGTGCCAGCAGTTGTGGCGGGAGGCAAACTTTCTCCTACAATGAGCAGTTCTTC; CDR3 protein: CASSCGGRQTFSYNEQFF
D gene: -; clone size: -; V gene: TRBV30; J gene: TRBJ2-6; CDR3 DNA: TGTGCCTGGGCAGGGTTATCTGGGGCCAACGTCCTGACTTTC; CDR3 protein: CAWAGLSGANVLTF
D gene: TRBD1; clone size: -; V gene: TRBV28; J gene: TRBJ1-5; CDR3 DNA: TGTGCCAGCAGATCCCGGACAGGGGGTCGTCAGCCCCAGCATTTT; CDR3 protein: CASRSRTGGRQPQHF
D gene: -; clone size: -; V gene: TRBV19; J gene: TRBJ2-7; CDR3 DNA: TGTGCCAGTAGTATGAGAGCCTACGAGCAGTACTTC; CDR3 protein: CASSMRAYEQYF
D gene: TRBD2; clone size: -; V gene: TRBV14; J gene: TRBJ2-2; CDR3 DNA: TGTGCCAGCAGCCAACCCTCTGACGGGAGGGGTTGCACCGGGGAGCTGTTTTTT; CDR3 protein: CASSQPSDGRGCTGELFF
D gene: -; clone size: once; V gene: TRBV14; J gene: TRBJ2-2; CDR3 DNA: TGTGCCAGCACTTCGGTACCCGCGAACACCGGGGAGCTGTTTTTT; CDR3 protein: CASTSVPANTGELFF
D gene: -; clone size: once; V gene: TRBV6-4; J gene: TRBJ2-1; CDR3 DNA: TGTGCCAGCAGTGACCGGAGCAATGAGCAGTTCTTC; CDR3 protein: CASSDRSNEQFF
D gene: TRBD1; clone size: -; V gene: TRBV5-4; J gene: TRBJ1-3; CDR3 DNA: TGTGCCAGCAGCGTCGAGGGGCAGGGGGCAACGGGAAACACCATATATTTT; CDR3 protein: CASSVEGQGATGNTIYF
D gene: -; clone size: few; V gene: TRBV4-2; J gene: TRBJ1-1; CDR3 DNA: TGTGCCAGCAGCCAAGATAACAGGCAGGACACTGAAGCTTTCTTT; CDR3 protein: CASSQDNRQDTEAFF
D gene: -; clone size: -; V gene: TRBV5-1; J gene: TRBJ1-1; CDR3 DNA: TGCGCCAGCAGCTTGAGGGCAGGCCGCGGGGACACTGAAGCTTTCTTT; CDR3 protein: CASSLRAGRGDTEAFF
D gene: TRBD1; clone size: -; V gene: TRBV6-5; J gene: TRBJ2-5; CDR3 DNA: TGTGCCAGCAGTTACTCGGACAGGCAAGAGACCCAGTACTTC; CDR3 protein: CASSYSDRQETQYF
D gene: TRBD2; clone size: -; V gene: TRBV5-1; J gene: TRBJ2-7; CDR3 DNA: TGCGCCAGCAGCTCCTCAGCTGGAGCCGGGGGGGATATGGGGGAGCAGTACTTC; CDR3 protein: CASSSSAGAGGDMGEQYF
D gene: TRBD1; clone size: -; V gene: TRBV27; J gene: TRBJ2-5; CDR3 DNA: TGTGCCAGCAGTCCTCAGGGGGCGTTAGAGACCCAGTACTTC; CDR3 protein: CASSPQGALETQYF
D gene: -; clone size: -; V gene: TRBV5-6; J gene: TRBJ1-4; CDR3 DNA: TGTGCCAGCAGCAAGGCAGGGTGGGAAAAACTGTTTTTT; CDR3 protein: CASSKAGWEKLFF
D gene: TRBD2; clone size: -; V gene: TRBV4-1; J gene: TRBJ2-5; CDR3 DNA: TGCGCCAGCAGCCAAGATCGGCGGGGGAAGGGACAAGAGACCCAGTACTTC; CDR3 protein: CASSQDRRGKGQETQYF
D gene: TRBD1; clone size: -; V gene: TRBV5-5; J gene: TRBJ2-3; CDR3 DNA: TGTGCCAGCAACTCCGGACAGGGTTCTCCTTTTAAGCAGTATTTT; CDR3 protein: CASNSGQGSPFKQYF
D gene: -; clone size: -; V gene: TRBV19; J gene: TRBJ1-2; CDR3 DNA: TGTGCCAGTAGTCCTTGGACAGAGGGCCGTATAGGCTACACCTTC; CDR3 protein: CASSPWTEGRIGYTF
D gene: -; clone size: -; V gene: TRBV7-2; J gene: TRBJ2-3; CDR3 DNA: TGTGCCAGCAGCTTAGGAGGCGGGGACACAGATACGCAGTATTTT; CDR3 protein: CASSLGGGDTDTQYF
D gene: TRBD2; clone size: once; V gene: TRBV12-5; J gene: TRBJ2-7; CDR3 DNA: TGTGCTAGTGGTTTTCTAGGTAGCGGGGTTTCCTACGAGCAGTACTTC; CDR3 protein: CASGFLGSGVSYEQYF
D gene: -; clone size: -; V gene: TRBV7-2; J gene: TRBJ1-2; CDR3 DNA: TGTGCCAGCAGCTTAGAGCCGTCGACAGCTTCTAACTATGGCTACACCTTC; CDR3 protein: CASSLEPSTASNYGYTF
D gene: TRBD2; clone size: -; V gene: TRBV5-1; J gene: TRBJ2-2; CDR3 DNA: TGCGCCACCACCCGAGGAGGGAGGGACACCGGGGAGCTGTTTTTT; CDR3 protein: CATTRGGRDTGELFF
D gene: TRBD1; clone size: -; V gene: TRBV5-5; J gene: TRBJ2-7; CDR3 DNA: TGTGCCAGCAGCTTGGACAGGGGTTACGAGCAGTACTTC; CDR3 protein: CASSLDRGYEQYF
D gene: -; clone size: -; V gene: TRBV4-3; J gene: TRBJ2-7; CDR3 DNA: TGCGCCAGCAGCCAAAAGGAGACCTACGAGCAGTACTTC; CDR3 protein: CASSQKETYEQYF
D gene: TRBD2; clone size: -; V gene: TRBV4-3; J gene: TRBJ2-1; CDR3 DNA: TGCGCCAGCAGCCAGGTACCCGGGAGGAAATGGGACAATGAGCAGTTCTTC; CDR3 protein: CASSQVPGRKWDNEQFF
D gene: -; clone size: -; V gene: TRBV5-6; J gene: TRBJ1-1; CDR3 DNA: TGTGCCAGCAGCTTGCCGGGGAACACTGAAGCTTTCTTT; CDR3 protein: CASSLPGNTEAFF
D gene: -; clone size: -; V gene: TRBV4-2; J gene: TRBJ1-5; CDR3 DNA: TGTGCCAGCAGCCAAGAGACGGGGGATAGCAATCAGCCCCAGCATTTT; CDR3 protein: CASSQETGDSNQPQHF
D gene: TRBD1; clone size: -; V gene: TRBV27; J gene: TRBJ1-5; CDR3 DNA: TGTGCCAGCAGTTTAACCCACAGGGGAAGTCAGCCCCAGCATTTT; CDR3 protein: CASSLTHRGSQPQHF
D gene: -; clone size: -; V gene: TRBV30; J gene: TRBJ1-1; CDR3 DNA: TGTGCCTGGAGTCCCGCGTTCAGGGCACCGAACACTGAAGCTTTCTTT; CDR3 protein: CAWSPAFRAPNTEAFF
D gene: TRBD2; clone size: few; V gene: TRBV5-1; J gene: TRBJ2-1; CDR3 DNA: TGCGCCAGCAGCCGAGGGCTAGCGGACTACAATGAGCAGTTCTTC; CDR3 protein: CASSRGLADYNEQFF
D gene: TRBD1; clone size: -; V gene: TRBV27; J gene: TRBJ2-1; CDR3 DNA: TGTGCCAGCAGTCCCCCGGGACAGGGGCGCACCGAGCAGTTCTTC; CDR3 protein: CASSPPGQGRTEQFF
D gene: TRBD1; clone size: -; V gene: TRBV15; J gene: TRBJ2-7; CDR3 DNA: TGTGCCACCAGCAGGGCAAATGGGACAGGGGTGCGGGAATCGCTCTACGAGCAGTACTTC; CDR3 protein: CATSRANGTGVRESLYEQYF
D gene: -; clone size: -; V gene: TRBV15; J gene: TRBJ2-6; CDR3 DNA: TGTGCCACCGGAGGGGACAGCTTCTCTGGGGCCAACGTCCTGACTTTC; CDR3 protein: CATGGDSFSGANVLTF
D gene: TRBD2; clone size: -; V gene: TRBV25-1; J gene: TRBJ2-7; CDR3 DNA: TGTGCCAGCAGATTGGGGGCGGGAGGATCCGAGCAGTACTTC; CDR3 protein: CASRLGAGGSEQYF
D gene: -; clone size: -; V gene: TRBV28; J gene: TRBJ1-2; CDR3 DNA: TGTGCCAGCAGTTATTGGGGGGACGGCTACACCTTC; CDR3 protein: CASSYWGDGYTF
D gene: TRBD2; clone size: once; V gene: TRBV4-3; J gene: TRBJ2-1; CDR3 DNA: TGCGCCAGCAGCCAAGAGTTCGACCGGAACGGGAGGGCCGAGAATGAGCAGTTCTTC; CDR3 protein: CASSQEFDRNGRAENEQFF
D gene: TRBD1; clone size: -; V gene: TRBV7-9; J gene: TRBJ2-1; CDR3 DNA: TGTGCCAGCAACTTACCCGACAGGGGAAGGTCGGGGGAGCAGTTCTTC; CDR3 protein: CASNLPDRGRSGEQFF
D gene: TRBD1; clone size: -; V gene: TRBV28; J gene: TRBJ2-7; CDR3 DNA: TGTGCCACGCACCGGGACAGGGAGTCCTACGAGCAGTACTTC; CDR3 protein: CATHRDRESYEQYF
D gene: TRBD1; clone size: -; V gene: TRBV28; J gene: TRBJ1-4; CDR3 DNA: TGTGCCAGCAGCGTGGACAGGGGGCGCGGGGAAAAACTGTTTTTT; CDR3 protein: CASSVDRGRGEKLFF